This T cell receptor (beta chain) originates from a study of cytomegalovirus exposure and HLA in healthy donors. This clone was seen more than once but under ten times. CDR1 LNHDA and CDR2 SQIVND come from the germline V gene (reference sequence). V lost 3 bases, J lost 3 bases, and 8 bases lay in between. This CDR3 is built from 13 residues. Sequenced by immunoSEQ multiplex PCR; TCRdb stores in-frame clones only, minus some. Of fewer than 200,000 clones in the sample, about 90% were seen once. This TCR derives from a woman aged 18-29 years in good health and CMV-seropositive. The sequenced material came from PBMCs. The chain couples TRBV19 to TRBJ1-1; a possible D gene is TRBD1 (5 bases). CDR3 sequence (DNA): TGTGCCAGTAGTATGGCGGGACACACTGAAGCTTTCTTT. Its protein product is CASSMAGHTEAFF.